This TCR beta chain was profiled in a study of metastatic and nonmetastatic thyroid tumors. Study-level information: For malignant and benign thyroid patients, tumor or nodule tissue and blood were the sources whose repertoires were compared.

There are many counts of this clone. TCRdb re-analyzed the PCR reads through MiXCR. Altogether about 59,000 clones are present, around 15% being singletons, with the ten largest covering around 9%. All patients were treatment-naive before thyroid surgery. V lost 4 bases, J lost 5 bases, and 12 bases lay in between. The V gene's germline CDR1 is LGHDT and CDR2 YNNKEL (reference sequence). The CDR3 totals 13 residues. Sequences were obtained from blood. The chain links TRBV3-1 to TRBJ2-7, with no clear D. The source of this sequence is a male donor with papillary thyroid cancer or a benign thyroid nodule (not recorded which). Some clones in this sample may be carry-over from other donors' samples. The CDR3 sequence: CASSPGGLDEQYF. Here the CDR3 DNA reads TGTGCCAGCAGCCCCGGCGGTCTCGACGAGCAGTACTTC.